The rows below give T cell receptor beta chains drawn from one sample of a study of blood T cell repertoires in COVID-19. Assay: immunoSEQ multiplex PCR; the TCRdb copy retains only in-frame clones and omits some. In the table there are fewer than 45,000 clones, approximately 86% of which are singletons. Sample: peripheral blood. Every receptor here comes from a woman of 80 years or more with acute or convalescent COVID-19. Both conserved end residues are part of each CDR3. D genes are given only for firm matches. Clone size is not always given. Where it is, it says once, few, many or a class for expanded clones.

-,TRBD1,TRBJ1-2,TRBV6-5,CASRHRGSADGYTF,TGTGCCAGCAGGCACAGGGGTAGTGCCGATGGCTACACCTTC
-,-,TRBJ1-4,TRBV4-2,CASSQAAGALEVLFF,TGTGCCAGCAGCCAAGCGGCAGGGGCCCTCGAGGTACTGTTTTTT
-,-,TRBJ1-2,TRBV7-8,CASSSRVSGYTF,TGTGCCAGCAGTTCTCGGGTTTCTGGCTACACCTTC
-,TRBD2,TRBJ2-3,TRBV12-5,CASGLVLTSGSTDTQYF,TGTGCTAGTGGTTTGGTACTCACTAGCGGGTCGACGGATACGCAGTATTTT
-,TRBD1,TRBJ1-1,TRBV28,CASRAGTGGSAFF,TGTGCCAGCAGGGCCGGGACAGGGGGGTCGGCTTTCTTT
-,-,TRBJ1-1,TRBV3-1/TRBV3-2,CASSRVSGTEAFF,TGTGCCAGCAGCCGGGTTTCAGGCACTGAAGCTTTCTTT
-,-,TRBJ2-6,TRBV4-2,CASSQDAGLRDSGANVLTF,TGTGCCAGCAGCCAAGATGCGGGACTCCGTGACTCTGGGGCCAACGTCCTGACTTTC
-,TRBD1,TRBJ1-5,TRBV19,CASSPLSRGPNQPQHF,TGTGCCAGTAGCCCCTTGTCCAGGGGGCCCAATCAGCCCCAGCATTTT
-,TRBD2,TRBJ2-1,TRBV2,CASTQGRESNEQFF,TGTGCCAGCACTCAAGGGCGGGAGAGCAATGAGCAGTTCTTC
-,TRBD2,TRBJ2-1,TRBV5-1,CASSGTSGSPNEQFF,TGCGCCAGCAGCGGGACTAGCGGGAGTCCCAATGAGCAGTTCTTC
-,-,TRBJ2-3,TRBV5-1,CASRLGLPTDTQYF,TGCGCCAGCCGATTGGGACTGCCCACAGATACGCAGTATTTT
-,-,TRBJ1-5,TRBV4-1,CASSQVEQALYQPQHF,TGCGCCAGCAGCCAAGTTGAGCAGGCATTGTATCAGCCCCAGCATTTT
-,-,TRBJ2-2,TRBV5-8,CASSGSNTGELFF,TGTGCCAGCAGCGGGAGTAACACCGGGGAGCTGTTTTTT
-,TRBD2,TRBJ2-1,TRBV7-7,CASSGDQTSGRVSNEQFF,TGTGCCAGCAGCGGGGACCAGACTAGCGGGAGGGTTTCGAATGAGCAGTTCTTC
-,-,TRBJ2-7,TRBV12-3/TRBV12-4,CASSPGAYEQYF,TGTGCCAGCAGCCCTGGAGCATACGAGCAGTACTTC
-,-,TRBJ2-7,TRBV12-3/TRBV12-4,CASSPRGYEQYF,TGTGCCAGCAGTCCCCGGGGGTACGAGCAGTACTTC
-,TRBD1,TRBJ2-4,TRBV27,CASRGQGENIQYF,TGTGCCAGCAGGGGACAGGGGGAAAACATTCAGTACTTC
-,-,TRBJ1-1,TRBV19,CASMSLQGRTEAFF,TGTGCCAGTATGAGTCTCCAGGGAAGGACTGAAGCTTTCTTT
once,TRBD2,TRBJ2-7,TRBV18,CASSPVGTSGSYEQYF,TGTGCCAGCTCACCCGTCGGGACTAGCGGCTCCTACGAGCAGTACTTC
-,-,TRBJ1-2,TRBV5-1,CASSSDTAYGYTF,TGCGCCAGCAGCTCGGACACGGCCTATGGCTACACCTTC
-,TRBD2,TRBJ2-3,TRBV10-2,CASSAPGLAGGSTDTQYF,TGCGCCAGCAGTGCTCCGGGACTAGCGGGAGGTAGCACAGATACGCAGTATTTT
-,-,TRBJ1-1,TRBV20-1,CSARGDSQAFF,TGCAGTGCTAGAGGGGACTCTCAAGCTTTCTTT
-,TRBD2,TRBJ2-7,TRBV7-9,CASSPGVLAGGAITYEQYF,TGTGCCAGCAGCCCCGGTGTTCTAGCGGGAGGAGCCATAACCTACGAGCAGTACTTC
-,TRBD1,TRBJ1-3,TRBV9,CASSVTTGGSGNTIYF,TGTGCCAGCAGCGTTACCACAGGGGGCTCTGGAAACACCATATATTTT
-,-,TRBJ1-3,TRBV21-1,CASSKGVSTHSGNTIYF,TGTGCCAGCAGCAAAGGCGTAAGCACGCACTCTGGAAACACCATATATTTT
-,TRBD1,TRBJ2-3,TRBV6-5,CASSFTGVGDTQYF,TGTGCCAGCAGCTTCACAGGGGTTGGAGATACGCAGTATTTT
few,TRBD1,TRBJ2-3,TRBV6-5,CASCRDRGQDTQYF,TGTGCCAGCTGTAGGGACAGGGGGCAAGATACGCAGTATTTT
-,-,TRBJ1-2,TRBV7-9,CASSPLRQAAFDGYTF,TGTGCCAGCAGCCCCCTACGACAGGCGGCCTTTGATGGCTACACCTTC
-,TRBD1,TRBJ1-2,TRBV28,CASSTVTGGIGYTF,TGTGCCAGCAGTACAGTGACAGGGGGTATTGGTTACACCTTC